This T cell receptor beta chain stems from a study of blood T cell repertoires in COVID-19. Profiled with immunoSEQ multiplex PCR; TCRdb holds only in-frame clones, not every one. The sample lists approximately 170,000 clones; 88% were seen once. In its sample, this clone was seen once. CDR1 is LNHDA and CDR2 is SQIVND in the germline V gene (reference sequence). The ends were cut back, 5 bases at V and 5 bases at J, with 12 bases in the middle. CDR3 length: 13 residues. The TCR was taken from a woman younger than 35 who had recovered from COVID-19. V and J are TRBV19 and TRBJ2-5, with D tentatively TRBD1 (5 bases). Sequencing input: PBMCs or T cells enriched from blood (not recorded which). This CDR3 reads CASSLGAWETQYF. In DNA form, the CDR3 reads TGTGCCAGTAGTTTAGGGGCTTGGGAGACCCAGTACTTC.